The rows below give T cell receptor beta chains drawn from one sample of a study of beta chain features in type 1 diabetes. Only in-frame clones appear in the TCRdb table, and some are missing; sequencing was by immunoSEQ multiplex PCR. The sample consists of under 500,000 clones, 30% of them appearing once. The specimen sequenced was naive CD4+ T cells from blood. The receptors were gathered from a man aged 18 to 30 in good health. Each CDR3 is given without its conserved first and last residue. D genes are given only for firm matches.

j_gene | d_gene | v_gene | CDR3aa
TRBJ2-7 | NA | TRBV30 | AWSAVRGSYEQY
TRBJ2-1 | NA | TRBV18 | ASSNRERSSYNEQF
TRBJ2-5 | TRBD1 | TRBV29-1 | SVQGADETQY
TRBJ2-3 | TRBD2 | TRBV10-2 | ASTAGVGGTQY
TRBJ2-7 | TRBD1 | TRBV10-3 | AISGTGGGYEQY
TRBJ2-7 | NA | TRBV1 | TSSQGPKREDEQY
TRBJ2-7 | TRBD1 | TRBV5-1 | ASSSGTEFYEQY
TRBJ2-7 | NA | TRBV18 | ASSPLPDYEQY
TRBJ2-5 | TRBD1 | TRBV29-1 | SVEGTGQGAQY
TRBJ2-1 | TRBD2 | TRBV19 | ASSIAGSGSMYNEQF
TRBJ2-3 | NA | TRBV29-1 | SVLGGAPGLRTDTQY
TRBJ2-1 | NA | TRBV9 | ASSVAPGVEQF
TRBJ1-3 | TRBD1 | TRBV29-1 | SATGTLSGNTIY
NA | TRBD1 | TRBV18 | ASSPPGQLSYEQY
TRBJ1-4 | NA | TRBV6-6 | ASSYGEGSEKLF
TRBJ2-3 | TRBD2 | TRBV4-1 | ASSQGLAGITDTQY
TRBJ2-5 | NA | TRBV6-6 | ASSSLSGRETQY
TRBJ2-7 | TRBD2 | TRBV18 | ASSSLRASGFLYEQY
TRBJ2-5 | NA | TRBV30 | AWRGLAMFETQY
TRBJ2-1 | NA | TRBV28 | ASKVFSEQF
TRBJ2-7 | TRBD1 | TRBV30 | AWSHSTGKYEQY
TRBJ2-2 | TRBD2 | TRBV6-7 | ASKGEERETTGELF
TRBJ2-1 | NA | TRBV11-2 | ASSLARGEQF
TRBJ2-5 | NA | TRBV25-1 | ASSEPGPLAEGQY
TRBJ2-1 | NA | TRBV4-2 | ASSQARSYNEQF